The next 21 T cell receptor beta chains were all read from a single sample in a study of metastatic and nonmetastatic thyroid tumors. Patients were all untreated before their thyroid surgery. TCRdb re-analyzed the PCR reads through MiXCR. The sample yields about 11,000 clones, almost 30% seen once. The sample comprised tumor tissue. Every receptor here comes from a female donor with papillary thyroid cancer or a benign thyroid nodule (not recorded which). Some clones in this sample may be carry-over from other donors' samples.

The chain employs TRBV5-1 and TRBJ2-3; D not certain. Germline CDR1 is SGHRS and CDR2 is YFSETQ. The V and J ends lost 2 bases and 0 bases respectively, with 4 bases between them. The CDR3 extends over 13 amino acids. DNA for the CDR3: TGCGCCAGCAGCTTAGGTAGCACAGATACGCAGTATTTT. As protein: CASSLGSTDTQYF.

The chain carries TRBV12-3 or TRBV12-4 and TRBJ1-2, with a possible D match to TRBD1 (6 bases). V lost 4 bases to trimming and J lost 3 bases, with 15 bases between them. The CDR3 runs 15 residues. For the CDR3, the DNA is TGTGCCAGCAGTTACAGGCAGGGGCGGGACTATGGCTACACCTTC. This sequence encodes CASSYRQGRDYGYTF.

The V and J genes are TRBV30 and TRBJ1-3; D is unclear. The CDR3 length is 13 residues. Germline CDR1 and CDR2: GTSNPN and SVGIG (reference sequence). The V end was cut by 7 bases, the J end by 4 bases, with 14 bases between. The CDR3 sequence is CASQTRGGNTIYF. The DNA of the CDR3 is TGTGCCTCCCAGACCAGAGGAGGAAACACCATATATTTT. Together with reference TRBV30 and TRBJ1-3, the CDR3 gives the full variable domain: SQTIHQWPATLVQPVGSPLSLECTVEGTSNPNLYWYRQAAGRGLQLLFYSVGIGQISSEVPQNLSASRPQDRQFILSSKKLLLSDSGFYLCASQTRGGNTIYFGEGSWLTVV.

The sample holds many counts of this clone. The chain links TRBV12-3 or TRBV12-4 to TRBJ1-1; 8 bases are shared with TRBD1. The CDR3 runs to 13 residues. Trimming took 8 bases from V and 3 from J; bases not matched to a gene: 5. The CDR3 DNA follows: TGTGCCAGCGGTATGACAGGGGACACTGAAGCTTTCTTT. Residues: CASGMTGDTEAFF.

V is TRBV11-1 and J is TRBJ2-3; TRBD1 matches at 8 bases. V shed 5 bases and J 2 bases; nucleotides not matched to a gene: 9. Germline CDR1 reads SGHAT; CDR2 reads FQDESV (reference sequence). CDR3 length equals 16 residues. CDR3 coding DNA: TGTGCCAGCAGCACCCGGGACAGGACGTACACAGATACGCAGTATTTT. This sequence encodes CASSTRDRTYTDTQYF.

By frequency in the sample, this clone is medium-sized. The chain uses TRBV7-9 and TRBJ1-2; 10 positions match TRBD1. The junction had 10 bases not matched to a gene; V was cut back by 5 bases and J by 10 bases. Per the germline V gene, CDR1 is SEHNR and CDR2 is FQNEAQ (reference sequence). The length of the CDR3 is 14 residues. Here the CDR3 DNA reads TGTGCCAGCAGCCCCCCAGGGACAGGGGAAGTCTACACCTTC. The encoded protein is CASSPPGTGEVYTF.

V gene TRBV7-9 combines with J gene TRBJ2-2; D unclear. The CDR3 has 14 amino acids. Trimming took off 3 bases at V and 8 bases at J, with 13 bases between the two ends. Germline V CDR1 and CDR2: SEHNR, FQNEAQ (reference sequence). For the CDR3, the DNA is TGTGCCAGCAGCTTTCTGGCCCGGACGGGGGAGCTGTTTTTT. Encoded protein: CASSFLARTGELFF. The full variable domain, completed using reference TRBV7-9 and TRBJ2-2, is DTGVSQNPRHKITKRGQNVTFRCDPISEHNRLYWYRQTLGQGPEFLTYFQNEAQLEKSRLLSDRFSAERPKGSFSTLEIQRTEQGDSAMYLCASSFLARTGELFFGEGSRLTVL.

This clone was observed many times. The genes are TRBV6-1 and TRBJ1-1; 7 bases match TRBD1. Per germline, CDR1 MNHNS and CDR2 SASEGT. Trimming at V came to 6 bases and at J to 3 bases, leaving 7 bases not matched to a gene. This CDR3 is 14 amino acids long. This CDR3 reads CASSRTGWDTEAFF. The CDR3 DNA follows: TGTGCCAGCAGCCGGACAGGTTGGGACACTGAAGCTTTCTTT.

This chain links TRBV30 with TRBJ1-1, with TRBD1 as a possible D gene (6 bases). V was cut by 5 bases and J by 11 bases, with 15 bases left in between. This CDR3 region has 11 residues. Germline CDR1 reads GTSNPN; CDR2 reads SVGIG (reference sequence). The DNA of the CDR3 is TGTGCCTGGGACAAGGGGGTGGTTGCTTTCTTT. Translation gives CAWDKGVVAFF.

This clone was seen a handful of times. Here the CDR3 reads CATSDFEGGQETQYF. The CDR3 coding sequence is TGTGCCACCAGTGATTTTGAGGGGGGGCAAGAGACCCAGTACTTC. The V call is TRBV24-1, the J call TRBJ2-5, with a possible D match to TRBD2 (7 bases). The CDR3 extends over 15 amino acids. Germline-derived CDR1 and CDR2 are KGHDR and SFDVKD. The V gene lost 1 base and the J gene lost 2 bases, with 10 bases spanning the gap.

The chain joins TRBV20-1 to TRBJ2-7; TRBD1 agrees at 8 bases. V dropped 3 bases and J dropped 6; count of bases not matched to a gene: 13. The CDR3 has 15 amino acids. The V gene's germline CDR1 is DFQATT and CDR2 SNEGSKA (reference sequence). The CDR3 nucleotides are TGCAGTGCTAGCGATTTTGGGCAGGGGGCTTTCGAGCAGTACTTC. Translation: CSASDFGQGAFEQYF.

This rearrangement joins TRBV6-1 to TRBJ1-6, with 10 bases lining up with TRBD1. The V segment lost 6 bases and the J segment 7 bases; nucleotides outside the gene matches: 0. This CDR3 contains 13 residues. Germline V gene sequence: CDR1 MNHNS, CDR2 SASEGT. This CDR3 reads CASRGQGNSPLHF. The CDR3 coding sequence is TGTGCCAGCAGGGGACAGGGGAATTCACCCCTCCACTTT.

This clone was picked up a small number of times. This chain links TRBV6-1 with TRBJ1-1; tentative D call: TRBD1 (5 bases). Germline loops: CDR1 MNHNS, CDR2 SASEGT. V was cut by 4 bases and J by 10 bases, with 10 bases left in between. CDR3 size: 11 residues. The CDR3 sequence is CASSAGIGAFF. CDR3 nucleotides: TGTGCCAGCAGTGCAGGGATCGGAGCTTTCTTT.

This clone was found once. The chain uses TRBV12-5 and TRBJ2-5; TRBD2 matches at 8 bases. CDR1 and CDR2 (germline): LGHNT, FRNRAP. Losses at the gene ends were 5 bases for V and 4 bases for J; bases not matched to a gene: 18. This CDR3 comprises 18 residues. CDR3 coding DNA: TGTGCTAGTGGTACCCTCGGGGGGAGCGGGAGTAATCGAGAGACCCAGTACTTC. Translated, it gives CASGTLGGSGSNRETQYF.

This sequence joins TRBV5-1 and TRBJ2-3, with D unclear. V lost 6 bases and J lost 2, with 13 bases in between. Germline lookup yields CDR1 SGHRS and CDR2 YFSETQ. This CDR3 is built from 14 residues. CDR3 nucleotides: TGCGCCAGCATCGTGGGGAATACCACAGATACGCAGTATTTT. Its translation is CASIVGNTTDTQYF. Together with reference TRBV5-1 and TRBJ2-3, the CDR3 gives the full variable domain: KAGVTQTPRYLIKTRGQQVTLSCSPISGHRSVSWYQQTPGQGLQFLFEYFSETQRNKGNFPGRFSGRQFSNSRSEMNVSTLELGDSALYLCASIVGNTTDTQYFGPGTRLTVL.

Within the sample, this clone is medium-sized. The chain employs TRBV4-1 and TRBJ2-7; 7 bases align to TRBD2. This CDR3 contains 15 residues. Looked up from germline, CDR1 is MGHRA and CDR2 is YSYEKL. Unmatched junction bases numbered 5, after V lost 2 bases and J lost 1 base. CDR3: CASSQNAGLSYEQYF. DNA of the CDR3: TGCGCCAGCAGCCAAAATGCGGGACTATCCTACGAGCAGTACTTC.

This clone was counted only a few times. The chain joins TRBV28 to TRBJ1-6; tentative D call: TRBD1 (5 bases). In germline, CDR1 is MDHEN, CDR2 SYDVKM. The V end was cut by 3 bases, the J end by 10 bases, with 10 bases between. The CDR3 has 13 residues. The CDR3 loop is CASSLEGSSPLHF. The CDR3 DNA reads as TGTGCCAGCAGTTTGGAGGGGAGCTCACCCCTCCACTTT.

This clone showed up many times. This chain connects TRBV5-5 to TRBJ1-5; unclear D gene. From germline, CDR1 is SGHKS and CDR2 YYEKEE (reference sequence). With 2 bases removed from V and 2 bases from J, the gap between germline ends came to 8 bases. The CDR3 extends over 14 amino acids. CDR3 protein: CASSLRDGNQPQHF. DNA of the CDR3: TGTGCCAGCAGCTTAAGGGATGGCAATCAGCCCCAGCATTTT.

This clone has a handful of counts. V gene TRBV27 combines with J gene TRBJ1-5, with 8 bases lining up with TRBD1. With 3 bases clipped from V and 6 bases from J, the junction kept 10 bases outside the gene matches. The germline gives CDR1 MNHEY, CDR2 SMNVEV (reference sequence). This CDR3 region has 16 residues. CDR3 in amino acids: CASSFSGQVACQPQHF. CDR3 DNA sequence: TGTGCCAGCAGTTTTTCGGGACAGGTGGCGTGTCAGCCCCAGCATTTT.

This clone was counted a few times. V is TRBV28 and J is TRBJ2-1; D might be TRBD2 (6 bases). Germline CDR1 is MDHEN and CDR2 is SYDVKM. CDR3 length: 14 residues. Trimming removed 7 bases at V and 4 bases at J, with 14 bases between. CDR3 residues: CASTVSGSYNEQFF. CDR3 nucleotide sequence: TGTGCCAGCACCGTAAGCGGGTCTTACAATGAGCAGTTCTTC.

This clone came up many times. This may be a read error: a much more frequent sequence differs by one nucleotide. The chain combines TRBV20-1 with TRBJ1-2; 7 nucleotides align to TRBD1. The CDR3 loop spans 14 amino acids. Germline V gene lookup returns CDR1 DFQATT and CDR2 SNEGSKA (reference sequence). CDR3 residues: CSAREGEGANGHTF. The CDR3 coding sequence is TGCAGTGCTAGAGAAGGAGAGGGGGCGAATGGCCACACCTTC.